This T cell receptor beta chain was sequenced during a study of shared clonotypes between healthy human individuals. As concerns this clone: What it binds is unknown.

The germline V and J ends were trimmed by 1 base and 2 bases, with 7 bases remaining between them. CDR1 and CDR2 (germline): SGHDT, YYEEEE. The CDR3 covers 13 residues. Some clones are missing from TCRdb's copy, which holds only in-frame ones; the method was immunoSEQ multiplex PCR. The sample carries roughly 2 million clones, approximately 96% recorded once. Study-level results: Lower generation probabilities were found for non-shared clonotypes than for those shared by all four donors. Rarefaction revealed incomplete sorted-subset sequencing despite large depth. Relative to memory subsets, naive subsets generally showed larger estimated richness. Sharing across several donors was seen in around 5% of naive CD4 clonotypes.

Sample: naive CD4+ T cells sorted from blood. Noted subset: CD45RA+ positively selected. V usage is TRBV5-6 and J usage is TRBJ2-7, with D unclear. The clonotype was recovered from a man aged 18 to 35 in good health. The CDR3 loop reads CASSLIPAYEQYF. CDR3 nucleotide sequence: TGTGCCAGCAGCTTGATACCGGCCTACGAGCAGTACTTC.